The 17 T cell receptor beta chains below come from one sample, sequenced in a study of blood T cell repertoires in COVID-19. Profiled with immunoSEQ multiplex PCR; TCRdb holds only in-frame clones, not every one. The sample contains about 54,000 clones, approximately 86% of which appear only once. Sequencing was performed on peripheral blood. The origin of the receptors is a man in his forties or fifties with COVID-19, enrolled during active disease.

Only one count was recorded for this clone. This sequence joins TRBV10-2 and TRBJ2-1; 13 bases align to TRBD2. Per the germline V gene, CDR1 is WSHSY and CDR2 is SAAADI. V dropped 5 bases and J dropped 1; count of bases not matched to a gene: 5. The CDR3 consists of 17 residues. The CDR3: CASSWTSGRGSYNEQFF. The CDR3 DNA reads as TGCGCCAGCAGTTGGACTAGCGGGAGAGGGTCCTACAATGAGCAGTTCTTC.

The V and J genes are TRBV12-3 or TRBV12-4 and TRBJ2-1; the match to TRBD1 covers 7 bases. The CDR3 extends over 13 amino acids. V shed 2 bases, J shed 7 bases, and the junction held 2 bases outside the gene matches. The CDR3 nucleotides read TGTGCCAGCAGTTTAAAGGGGGCGAATGAGCAGTTCTTC. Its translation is CASSLKGANEQFF.

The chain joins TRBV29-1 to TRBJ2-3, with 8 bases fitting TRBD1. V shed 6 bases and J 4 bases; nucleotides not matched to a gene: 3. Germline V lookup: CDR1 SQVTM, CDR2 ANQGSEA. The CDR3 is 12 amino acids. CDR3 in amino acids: CSVRTGPDTQYF. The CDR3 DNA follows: TGCAGCGTGCGGACAGGGCCAGATACGCAGTATTTT.

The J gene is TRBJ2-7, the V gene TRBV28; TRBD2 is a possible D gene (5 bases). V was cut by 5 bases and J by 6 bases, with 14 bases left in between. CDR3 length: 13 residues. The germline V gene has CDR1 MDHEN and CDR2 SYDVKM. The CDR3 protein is CASSPLEALEQYF. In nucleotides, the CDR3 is TGTGCCAGCAGTCCCCTGGAGGCTCTCGAGCAGTACTTC.

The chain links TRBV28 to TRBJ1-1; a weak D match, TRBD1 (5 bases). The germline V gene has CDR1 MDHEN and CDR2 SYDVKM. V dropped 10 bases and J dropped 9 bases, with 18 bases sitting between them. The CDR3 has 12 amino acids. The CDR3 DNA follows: TGTGCCACCGGAACTCCAGGGTGGAAAGCTTTCTTT. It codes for CATGTPGWKAFF.

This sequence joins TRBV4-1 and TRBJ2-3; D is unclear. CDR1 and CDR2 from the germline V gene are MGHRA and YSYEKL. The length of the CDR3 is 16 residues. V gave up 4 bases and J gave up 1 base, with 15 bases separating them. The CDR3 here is CASSPSWSSGTDTQYF. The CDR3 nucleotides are TGCGCCAGCAGCCCATCGTGGAGTTCGGGCACAGATACGCAGTATTTT.

The CDR3 DNA is TGTGCCAGCAGCCGGGAAGGGGGCGAGGAGACCCAGTACTTC. As protein: CASSREGGEETQYF. V gene TRBV5-4 combines with J gene TRBJ2-5, with 7 bases lining up with TRBD1. The V gene's germline CDR1 is SGHNT and CDR2 YYREEE (reference sequence). The CDR3 is 14 amino acids. The V and J ends lost 4 bases and 5 bases, in that order; junction bases with no gene match: 8.

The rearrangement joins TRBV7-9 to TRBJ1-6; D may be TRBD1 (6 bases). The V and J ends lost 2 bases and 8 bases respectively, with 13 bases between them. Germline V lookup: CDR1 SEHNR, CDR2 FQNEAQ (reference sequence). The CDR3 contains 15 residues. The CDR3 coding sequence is TGTGCCAGCAGCTTAAGCAACAGGGAAGATTCACCCCTCCACTTT. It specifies CASSLSNREDSPLHF.

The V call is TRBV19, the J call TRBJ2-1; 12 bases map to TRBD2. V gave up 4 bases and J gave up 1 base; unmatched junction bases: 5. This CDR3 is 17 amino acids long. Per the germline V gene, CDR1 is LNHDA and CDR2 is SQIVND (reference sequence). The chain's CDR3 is CASSTSSGGASYNEQFF. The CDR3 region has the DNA TGTGCCAGTAGTACCTCTAGCGGGGGGGCGTCCTACAATGAGCAGTTCTTC.

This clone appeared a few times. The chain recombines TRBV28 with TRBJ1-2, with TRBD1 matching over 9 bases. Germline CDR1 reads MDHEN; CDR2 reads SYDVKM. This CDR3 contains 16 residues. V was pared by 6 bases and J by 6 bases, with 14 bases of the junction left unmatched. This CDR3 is CASSLPNPGTGNGYTF. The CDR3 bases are TGTGCCAGCAGCCTACCCAACCCCGGGACAGGGAATGGCTACACCTTC.

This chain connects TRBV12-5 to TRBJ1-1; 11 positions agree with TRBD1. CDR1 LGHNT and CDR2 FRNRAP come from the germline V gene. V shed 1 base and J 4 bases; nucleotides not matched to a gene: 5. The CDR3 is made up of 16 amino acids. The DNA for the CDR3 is TGTGCTAGTGGTTTGGCGGCCGGGACAGGGGGCACTGAAGCTTTCTTT. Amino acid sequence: CASGLAAGTGGTEAFF. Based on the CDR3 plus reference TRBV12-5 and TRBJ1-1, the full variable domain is DARVTQTPRHKVTEMGQEVTMRCQPILGHNTVFWYRQTMMQGLELLAYFRNRAPLDDSGMPKDRFSAEMPDATLATLKIQPSEPRDSAVYFCASGLAAGTGGTEAFFGQGTRLTVV.

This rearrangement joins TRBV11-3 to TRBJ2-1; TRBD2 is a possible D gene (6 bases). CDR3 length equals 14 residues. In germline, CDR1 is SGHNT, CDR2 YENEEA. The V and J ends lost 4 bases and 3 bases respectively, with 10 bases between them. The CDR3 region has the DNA TGTGCCAGCAGCTCGGACTACGTCTACAATGAGCAGTTCTTC. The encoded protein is CASSSDYVYNEQFF. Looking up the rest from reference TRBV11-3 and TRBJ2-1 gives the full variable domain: EAGVVQSPRYKIIEKKQPVAFWCNPISGHNTLYWYLQNLGQGPELLIRYENEEAVDDSQLPKDRFSAERLKGVDSTLKIQPAELGDSAVYLCASSSDYVYNEQFFGPGTRLTVL.

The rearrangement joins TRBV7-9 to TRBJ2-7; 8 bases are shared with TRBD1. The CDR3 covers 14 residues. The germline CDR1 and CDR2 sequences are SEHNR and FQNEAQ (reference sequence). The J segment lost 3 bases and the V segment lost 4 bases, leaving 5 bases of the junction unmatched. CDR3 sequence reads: CASSSDRGDYEQYF. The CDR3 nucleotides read TGTGCCAGCAGCTCCGACAGGGGCGACTACGAGCAGTACTTC. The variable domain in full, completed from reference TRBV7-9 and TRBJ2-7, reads DTGVSQNPRHKITKRGQNVTFRCDPISEHNRLYWYRQTLGQGPEFLTYFQNEAQLEKSRLLSDRFSAERPKGSFSTLEIQRTEQGDSAMYLCASSSDRGDYEQYFGPGTRLTVT.

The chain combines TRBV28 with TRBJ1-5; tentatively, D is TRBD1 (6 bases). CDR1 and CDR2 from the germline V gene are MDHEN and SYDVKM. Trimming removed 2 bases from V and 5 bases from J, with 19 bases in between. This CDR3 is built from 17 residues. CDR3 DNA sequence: TGTGCCAGCAGTTTACGTACAGGGCCCTACGTGGATCAGCCCCAGCATTTT. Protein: CASSLRTGPYVDQPQHF.

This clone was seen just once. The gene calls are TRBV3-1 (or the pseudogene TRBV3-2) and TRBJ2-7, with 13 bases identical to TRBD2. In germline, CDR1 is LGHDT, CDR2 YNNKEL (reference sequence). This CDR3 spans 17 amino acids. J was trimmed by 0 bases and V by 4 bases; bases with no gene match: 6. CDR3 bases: TGTGCCAGCAGCCGCGGGACTAGCGGGGCGGCCTCCTACGAGCAGTACTTC. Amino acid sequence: CASSRGTSGAASYEQYF.

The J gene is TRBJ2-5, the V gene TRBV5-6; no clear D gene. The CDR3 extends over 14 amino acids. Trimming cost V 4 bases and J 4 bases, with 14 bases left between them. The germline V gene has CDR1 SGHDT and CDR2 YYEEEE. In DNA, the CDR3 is TGTGCCAGCAGCCACTGGCTAGTGGGAGAGACCCAGTACTTC. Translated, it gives CASSHWLVGETQYF. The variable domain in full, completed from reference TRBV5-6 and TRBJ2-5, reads DAGVTQSPTHLIKTRGQQVTLRCSPKSGHDTVSWYQQALGQGPQFIFQYYEEEERQRGNFPDRFSGHQFPNYSSELNVNALLLGDSALYLCASSHWLVGETQYFGPGTRLLVL.

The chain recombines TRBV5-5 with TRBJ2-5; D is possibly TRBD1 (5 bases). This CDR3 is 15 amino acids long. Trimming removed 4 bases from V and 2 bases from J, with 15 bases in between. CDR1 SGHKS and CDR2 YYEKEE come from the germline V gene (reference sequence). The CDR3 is CASSVLGRVQETQYF. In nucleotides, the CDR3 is TGTGCCAGCAGCGTATTAGGCAGGGTACAAGAGACCCAGTACTTC.